What follows are 4 T cell receptor beta chains derived from one specimen sequenced in a study of graft-versus-host responses after intestinal transplantation. Antigen specificity for these receptors is unknown. The repertoire was sequenced with immunoSEQ multiplex PCR; TCRdb's copy has only in-frame clones and lacks some. The sample yields about 110,000 clones, approximately 94% seen once. The specimen was unstimulated CD4+ T cells sorted from spleen or lymph node cells, collected before transplant. Receptors were obtained from a human donor who was the organ donor for an intestinal transplant.

A single count supports this clone. The J gene is TRBJ2-1, the V gene TRBV19, with 8 bases matching TRBD2. Unmatched junction bases numbered 16, after V lost 5 bases and J lost 7 bases. Germline CDR1 and CDR2: LNHDA and SQIVND (reference sequence). CDR3 size: 17 residues. CDR3 in amino acids: CASSPPEGGSGRNEQFF. The DNA of the CDR3 is TGTGCCAGTAGTCCCCCCGAGGGGGGGAGCGGGAGAAATGAGCAGTTCTTC. The variable domain in full, with the rest retrieved from reference TRBV19 and TRBJ2-1, is DGGITQSPKYLFRKEGQNVTLSCEQNLNHDAMYWYRQDPGQGLRLIYYSQIVNDFQKGDIAEGYSVSREKKESFPLTVTSAQKNPTAFYLCASSPPEGGSGRNEQFFGPGTRLTVL.

This clone has more than one count but fewer than ten. This chain uses TRBV4-3 with TRBJ1-3; maybe TRBD1 (6 bases). The germline V gene encodes CDR1 LGHNA and CDR2 YSLEER. The V gene lost 5 bases and the J gene lost 6 bases, with 14 bases spanning the gap. This CDR3 comprises 14 residues. As DNA, the CDR3 is TGCGCCAGCAGCTTGACAGGTCAAGAAAACACCATATATTTT. Translated, it gives CASSLTGQENTIYF.

The chain is built from TRBV5-6 and TRBJ1-2; D gene ambiguous. CDR3 length: 13 amino acids. CDR1 is SGHDT, CDR2 YYEEEE, per germline. The V end lost 4 bases, the J end lost 4 bases, and 11 bases lay between the germline ends. CDR3 loop: CASSPGPTYGYTF. CDR3 sequence (DNA): TGTGCCAGCAGCCCCGGCCCGACCTATGGCTACACCTTC.

The gene calls are TRBV6-1 and TRBJ1-5; D gene ambiguous. This CDR3 is 14 amino acids long. Germline-derived CDR1 and CDR2 are MNHNS and SASEGT. V lost 3 bases and J 5 bases, leaving 11 bases between the germline ends. Here the CDR3 DNA reads TGTGCCAGCAGTGATCAACAAGGTGATCAGCCCCAGCATTTT. Translation: CASSDQQGDQPQHF.